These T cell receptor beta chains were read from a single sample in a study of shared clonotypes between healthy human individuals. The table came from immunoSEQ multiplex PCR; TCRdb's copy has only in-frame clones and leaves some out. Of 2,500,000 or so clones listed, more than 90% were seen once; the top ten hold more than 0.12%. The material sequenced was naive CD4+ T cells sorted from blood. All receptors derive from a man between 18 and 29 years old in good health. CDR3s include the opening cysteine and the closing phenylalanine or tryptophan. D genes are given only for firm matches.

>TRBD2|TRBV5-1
CASSPGLAGHYEQYF
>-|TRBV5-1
CASSSGQNNSPLHF
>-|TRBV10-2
CASSGRAVYNEQFF
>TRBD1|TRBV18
CASSVGQANTEAFF
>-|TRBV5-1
CASTQEGTEAFF
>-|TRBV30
CAWNAMGDSPLHF
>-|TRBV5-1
CASSYDVRGYTF
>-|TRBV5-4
CASSLGGAQTDTQYF
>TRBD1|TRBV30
CAWRRPRGIKNTGELFF
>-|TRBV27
CASSLSGSPARGQFF
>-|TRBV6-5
CASSYIGEQFF
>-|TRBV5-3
CARSFSCLEAEQYF
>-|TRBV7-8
CASSLGGEANVLTF
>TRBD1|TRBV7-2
CASSFGRGLTEAFF
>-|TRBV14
CASSYRPVGEKLFF
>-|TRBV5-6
CASNPGLHTDTQYF
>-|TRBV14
CASSPREWGETQYF
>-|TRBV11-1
CASSLMTASYEQYF
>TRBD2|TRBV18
CASSPFRGGQETQYF
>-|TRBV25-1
CASIRKNTGTLNYGYTF
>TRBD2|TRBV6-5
CASSFLLAGVNEQYF
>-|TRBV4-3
CASSPGQSSGNTIYF
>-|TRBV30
CARQGKREKLFF
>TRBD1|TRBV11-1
CASSIQGAEDTQYF
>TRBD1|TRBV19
CASSHRDRDFNEQFF
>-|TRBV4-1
CASSQAPQGSYGYTF
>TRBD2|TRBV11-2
CASSLAGTSLNEQFF
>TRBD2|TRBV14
CASSRTSVNNEQFF